The clone carrying this T cell receptor (beta chain) was found many times. What it binds is unknown. These data are taken from a study of CD8 T cells in ankylosing spondylitis. Broader study findings: The disease-linked clones had a CD8+ phenotype and low blood frequencies. In reactive arthritis synovial fluid and blood, some motif variants had been reported before. Clones tied to disease were said to be significantly enriched in matched ankylosing spondylitis synovial fluid.

Quantitative 5'-RACE with molecular barcodes generated TCR beta libraries. From the 5' RACE reads, TCRdb called clonotypes with MiXCR, one entry per CDR3 protein. The table has roughly 100,000 distinct CDR3 sequences, over 6.5% seen once. There are 14 residues in the CDR3. Trimming removed 7 bases from V and 3 bases from J, with 13 bases in between. The chain combines TRBV12-3 or TRBV12-4 with TRBJ2-1, with D perhaps TRBD2 (6 bases). This clonotype was sampled from a male donor with ankylosing spondylitis or in good health (not recorded which). Sequenced input: blood, either unsorted or a sorted T cell fraction (not recorded which). The CDR3 here is CASTPYSGYNEQFF. The CDR3, as DNA: TGTGCCAGCACCCCCTATAGCGGCTACAATGAGCAGTTCTTC.